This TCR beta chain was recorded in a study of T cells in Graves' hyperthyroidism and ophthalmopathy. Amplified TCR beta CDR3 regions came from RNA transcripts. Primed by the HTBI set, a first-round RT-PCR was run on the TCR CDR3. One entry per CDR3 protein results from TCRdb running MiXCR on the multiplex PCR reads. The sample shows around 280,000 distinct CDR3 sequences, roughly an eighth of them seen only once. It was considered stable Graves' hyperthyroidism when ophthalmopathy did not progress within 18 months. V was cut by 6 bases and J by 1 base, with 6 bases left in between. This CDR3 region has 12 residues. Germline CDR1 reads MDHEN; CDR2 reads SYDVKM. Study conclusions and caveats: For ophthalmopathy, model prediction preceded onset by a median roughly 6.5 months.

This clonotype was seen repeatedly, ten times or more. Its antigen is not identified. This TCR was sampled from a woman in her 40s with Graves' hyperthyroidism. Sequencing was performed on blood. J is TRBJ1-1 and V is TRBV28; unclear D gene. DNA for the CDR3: TGTGCCAGCAGGGTGGAGAACACTGAAGCTTTCTTT. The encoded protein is CASRVENTEAFF.